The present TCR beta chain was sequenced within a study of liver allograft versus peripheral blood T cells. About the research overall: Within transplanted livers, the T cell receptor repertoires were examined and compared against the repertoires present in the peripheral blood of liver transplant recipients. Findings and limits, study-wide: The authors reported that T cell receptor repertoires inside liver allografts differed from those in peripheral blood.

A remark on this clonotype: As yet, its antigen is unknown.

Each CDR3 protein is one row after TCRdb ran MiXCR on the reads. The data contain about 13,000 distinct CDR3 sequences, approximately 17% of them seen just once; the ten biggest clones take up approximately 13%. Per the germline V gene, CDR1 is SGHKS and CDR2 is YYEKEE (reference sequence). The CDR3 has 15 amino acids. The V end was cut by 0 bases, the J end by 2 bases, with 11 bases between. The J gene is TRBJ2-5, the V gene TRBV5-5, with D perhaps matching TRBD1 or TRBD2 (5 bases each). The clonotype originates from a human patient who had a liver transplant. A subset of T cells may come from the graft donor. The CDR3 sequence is CASSLDPGAQETQYF. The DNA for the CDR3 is TGTGCCAGCAGCTTGGACCCCGGGGCACAAGAGACCCAGTACTTC.